The present T cell receptor beta chain was sequenced within a study of cytomegalovirus exposure and HLA in healthy donors. General study points: According to the study, roughly 160 TCR beta chains were cytomegalovirus-associated.

V dropped 8 bases and J dropped 1; count of bases not matched to a gene: 5. This CDR3 is built from 15 residues. The germline CDR1 and CDR2 sequences are MGHDK and SYGVNS. This table comes from immunoSEQ multiplex PCR, and its TCRdb copy is limited to in-frame clones, with some not included. The sample lists over 150,000 clones; 86% were seen once. This clone was picked up a small number of times. The antigen is unknown. Separate from the approximately 700-subject first cohort was the approximately 130-subject validation cohort, to which the donors belonged. The chain recombines TRBV25-1 with TRBJ2-2; 9 nucleotides agree with TRBD1. This receptor was identified in a woman between 18 and 29 years old in good health and CMV-seronegative. Material: PBMCs. The CDR3 protein is CASRKGQGNTGELFF. CDR3 sequence (DNA): TGTGCCAGCCGAAAGGGACAGGGGAACACCGGGGAGCTGTTTTTT.